The rows below give T cell receptor beta chains drawn from one sample of a study of identical twins. TCRdb re-derived calls from the 5' RACE reads in MiXCR, one entry per CDR3 protein. The table has roughly 1.6 million distinct CDR3 sequences, more than 30% seen once. The sample taken for sequencing was cord blood. The receptors come from a newborn girl in good health. The CDR3 runs from the conserved cysteine through the conserved F or W. The D gene is left open where the match is weak. Size tells how often a clone was seen (once, few, many) or the class of an expanded clone, and some rows leave it out.

CASSQETGSWGYTF,TGCGCCAGCAGCCAAGAAACAGGGTCGTGGGGCTACACCTTC,-,TRBJ1-2,14,-,TRBV4-1
CASSQVVGYLGTGELFF,TGCGCCAGCAGCCAAGTAGTAGGCTACCTGGGGACCGGGGAGCTGTTTTTT,-,TRBJ2-2,17,-,TRBV4-1
CASSLLRAEQYF,TGTGCCAGCAGCCTCCTCAGGGCCGAGCAGTACTTC,-,TRBJ2-7,12,few,TRBV13
CASSLVRSGNYEQYF,TGTGCCAGCAGCTTAGTGCGATCCGGAAACTACGAGCAGTACTTC,-,TRBJ2-7,15,few,TRBV11-2
CASRRRQDSPYEQYF,TGTGCCAGCAGACGGCGACAGGACAGCCCCTACGAGCAGTACTTC,-,TRBJ2-7,15,-,TRBV6-6
CSAELAGAYEQYF,TGCAGTGCTGAACTAGCGGGGGCCTACGAGCAGTACTTC,TRBD2,TRBJ2-7,13,-,TRBV20-1
CASSPTGTYEQYF,TGTGCCAGCAGTCCAACAGGGACCTACGAGCAGTACTTC,-,TRBJ2-7,13,many,TRBV18
CASSNNVDRGRVSWGAEQYF,TGCGCCAGCAGCAACAACGTGGACAGGGGGCGCGTAAGTTGGGGAGCCGAGCAGTACTTC,TRBD1,TRBJ2-7,20,-,TRBV5-1
CASSLRDMAEPLAKNIQYF,TGTGCCAGCAGCCTACGGGACATGGCTGAACCTTTAGCCAAAAACATTCAGTACTTC,-,TRBJ2-4,19,few,TRBV11-2
CASSQDGDTQYF,TGCGCCAGCAGCCAAGATGGGGATACGCAGTATTTT,-,TRBJ2-3,12,many,TRBV4-1
CASSLYSDSYEQYF,TGCGCCAGCAGCTTGTATAGCGACTCCTACGAGCAGTACTTC,-,TRBJ2-7,14,few,TRBV5-1
CAISGGNQETQYF,TGTGCCATCAGTGGCGGGAACCAAGAGACCCAGTACTTC,-,TRBJ2-5,13,few,TRBV10-3
CASSVVPSGYQETQYF,TGTGCCAGCAGCGTAGTTCCTAGCGGCTACCAAGAGACCCAGTACTTC,TRBD2,TRBJ2-5,16,few,TRBV9
CSGGTGSYGYTF,TGCAGCGGCGGGACAGGGTCCTATGGCTACACCTTC,TRBD1,TRBJ1-2,12,few,TRBV29-1
CASSSGPKEYYEQYF,TGCGCCAGCAGCTCGGGGCCTAAGGAGTACTACGAGCAGTACTTC,-,TRBJ2-7,15,-,TRBV5-1
CASSRMRGASSYEQYF,TGTGCCAGCAGTAGAATGAGGGGTGCCAGTTCCTACGAGCAGTACTTC,-,TRBJ2-7,16,few,TRBV27
CSASLKSNQPQHF,TGCAGTGCTAGCCTAAAAAGCAATCAGCCCCAGCATTTT,-,TRBJ1-5,13,-,TRBV20-1
CSVEQSGTLEQYF,TGCAGCGTTGAACAATCCGGGACCCTCGAGCAGTACTTC,-,TRBJ2-7,13,-,TRBV29-1
CASRSGGWRSPPHF,TGTGCCAGCAGGTCGGGGGGCTGGCGTTCACCCCCCCACTTT,-,TRBJ1-6,14,once,TRBV27
CASSVNSGRRQETQYF,TGTGCCAGCAGTGTAAATAGCGGGAGGCGCCAAGAGACCCAGTACTTC,TRBD2,TRBJ2-5,16,-,TRBV2
CASSLDRGGAGNEQYF,TGTGCCAGCAGTTTAGATCGCGGGGGCGCGGGGAATGAGCAGTACTTC,-,TRBJ2-5,16,-,TRBV12-3/TRBV12-4
CASSSDKRNYNEQYF,TGTGCCAGCAGCTCCGACAAGCGGAATTACAATGAGCAGTACTTC,-,TRBJ2-7,15,-,TRBV5-6
CASSFYGGAGGYTF,TGTGCCAGCAGTTTTTACGGGGGAGCGGGTGGCTACACCTTC,-,TRBJ1-2,14,-,TRBV27
CATSDPYRYEQYF,TGTGCCACCAGTGACCCCTACCGCTACGAGCAGTACTTC,-,TRBJ2-7,13,few,TRBV24-1
CASSLRRGYSNQPQHF,TGTGCCAGCAGTTTGAGAAGGGGATATAGCAATCAGCCCCAGCATTTT,-,TRBJ1-5,16,few,TRBV27
CASSLAGTKNIQYF,TGTGCCAGCAGTTTGGCGGGCACCAAAAACATTCAGTACTTC,-,TRBJ2-4,14,-,TRBV12-3/TRBV12-4
CSAFRGTSHTDTQYF,TGCAGTGCTTTCCGAGGGACTAGCCACACAGATACGCAGTATTTT,TRBD2,TRBJ2-3,15,few,TRBV20-1
CASSPKTGDHGEQYF,TGTGCCAGCAGTCCCAAGACAGGGGACCATGGCGAGCAGTACTTC,TRBD1,TRBJ2-7,15,-,TRBV27
CSANDMPQGGYTF,TGCAGTGCTAATGACATGCCCCAGGGTGGCTACACCTTC,-,TRBJ1-2,13,-,TRBV20-1
CASSRTKWAGYTF,TGTGCCAGCAGTCGCACCAAATGGGCTGGCTACACCTTC,-,TRBJ1-2,13,few,TRBV14
CASSRGDKTSTDTQYF,TGTGCCAGCAGCCGCGGGGATAAAACTAGCACAGATACGCAGTATTTT,-,TRBJ2-3,16,-,TRBV12-3/TRBV12-4
CASSLGVAGNEQYF,TGTGCCAGCAGCTTAGGTGTCGCGGGCAATGAGCAGTACTTC,-,TRBJ2-5,14,-,TRBV11-2
CASSGISGFRGYEQYF,TGTGCCAGCAGTGGGATCAGCGGGTTCCGAGGGTACGAGCAGTACTTC,-,TRBJ2-7,16,-,TRBV27
CASSQGVISNQPQHF,TGTGCCAGCAGCCAAGGGGTGATTAGCAATCAGCCCCAGCATTTT,-,TRBJ1-5,15,once,TRBV3-1
CASSQDHRPATEAFF,TGCGCCAGCAGCCAAGATCACAGACCGGCCACTGAAGCTTTCTTT,-,TRBJ1-1,15,-,TRBV4-1
CASSLIGRAGSYGYTF,TGTGCCAGCAGCTTGATTGGGCGAGCGGGTTCTTATGGCTACACCTTC,-,TRBJ1-2,16,-,TRBV11-2
CASSPTVTGGEKLFF,TGTGCCAGCAGCCCCACTGTGACAGGCGGTGAAAAACTGTTTTTT,-,TRBJ1-4,15,-,TRBV28
CASSQGRSGRGNEQFF,TGCGCCAGCAGCCAAGGTCGCAGCGGGAGAGGCAATGAGCAGTTCTTC,TRBD2,TRBJ2-1,16,few,TRBV4-1
CATSDRTQGSNQPQHF,TGTGCCACCAGTGATCGGACCCAAGGTAGCAATCAGCCCCAGCATTTT,-,TRBJ1-5,16,-,TRBV24-1
CSVRHRATDTQYF,TGCAGCGTTCGGCATAGAGCGACAGATACGCAGTATTTT,-,TRBJ2-3,13,-,TRBV29-1
CAISWEDPSTDTQYF,TGTGCCATCAGTTGGGAGGATCCTAGCACAGATACGCAGTATTTT,-,TRBJ2-3,15,-,TRBV10-3
CASSDILARSNEQFF,TGTGCCAGCAGTGATATTTTAGCGCGTAGTAATGAGCAGTTCTTC,-,TRBJ2-1,15,-,TRBV6-1
CSVEDQTGGYGYTF,TGCAGCGTTGAAGATCAGACAGGGGGCTATGGCTACACCTTC,TRBD1,TRBJ1-2,14,-,TRBV29-1
CATSDPGGGRGRYNEQFF,TGTGCCACCAGTGATCCCGGCGGTGGCAGGGGGCGGTACAATGAGCAGTTCTTC,TRBD1,TRBJ2-1,18,few,TRBV24-1
CASSESLGSYEQYF,TGCGCCAGCAGTGAGTCGTTGGGTTCCTACGAGCAGTACTTC,-,TRBJ2-7,14,-,TRBV10-2
CASSPNPGTTNEKLFF,TGTGCCAGCAGCCCGAACCCCGGGACAACTAATGAAAAACTGTTTTTT,-,TRBJ1-4,16,-,TRBV28
CASSPNSGENTEAFF,TGTGCCAGCAGCCCAAATTCAGGGGAGAACACTGAAGCTTTCTTT,-,TRBJ1-1,15,few,TRBV4-2
CASSVGIGGSPLHF,TGTGCCAGCAGCGTAGGGATCGGGGGTTCACCCCTCCACTTT,-,TRBJ1-6,14,few,TRBV9
CAISQGVRANVLTF,TGTGCCATCAGTCAGGGCGTTCGGGCCAACGTCCTGACTTTC,-,TRBJ2-6,14,-,TRBV10-3
CASRGQGENGYTF,TGTGCCAGCAGGGGACAGGGGGAGAACGGCTACACCTTC,TRBD1,TRBJ1-2,13,-,TRBV12-3/TRBV12-4
CASSGGQGISSNQPQHF,TGTGCCAGCAGTGGAGGGCAGGGGATTAGTAGCAATCAGCCCCAGCATTTT,-,TRBJ1-5,17,-,TRBV2
CSLPTGGEKLFF,TGCAGCCTGCCCACAGGGGGAGAAAAACTGTTTTTT,TRBD1,TRBJ1-4,12,-,TRBV29-1
CASSRDSDRPQHF,TGTGCCAGCAGCCGGGACAGCGATCGGCCCCAGCATTTT,TRBD1,TRBJ1-5,13,-,TRBV7-2
CASSGRLADHNEQFF,TGTGCCAGCAGCGGACGACTAGCGGACCACAATGAGCAGTTCTTC,TRBD2,TRBJ2-1,15,-,TRBV3-1